Listed below are T cell receptor beta chains from one sample, sequenced in a study of cytomegalovirus exposure and HLA in healthy donors. Clones were read by immunoSEQ multiplex PCR, and TCRdb kept only the in-frame ones, dropping some. The repertoire holds more than 85,000 clones, approximately 80% seen once, with 3.5% to 4.5% in the top ten. The sample taken for sequencing was PBMCs. The receptors were gathered from a female donor in good health and CMV-seropositive. Both conserved end residues are part of each CDR3. D genes are given only for firm matches. The listing skips clone size in some rows; elsewhere it reads once, few, many or a size class.

j_call: TRBJ2-2; clone_size: -; v_call: TRBV7-6; d_call: -; cdr3_aa: CASSFGLGGELFF; cdr3_nt: TGTGCCAGCAGCTTTGGTCTCGGCGGGGAGCTGTTTTTT
j_call: TRBJ1-2; clone_size: -; v_call: TRBV6-5; d_call: TRBD1; cdr3_aa: CASSPGTGVGYTF; cdr3_nt: TGTGCCAGCAGTCCCGGGACAGGGGTTGGCTACACCTTC
j_call: TRBJ2-6; clone_size: few; v_call: TRBV6-4; d_call: -; cdr3_aa: CASSDSGAGANGLTF; cdr3_nt: TGTGCCAGCAGTGACTCGGGGGCTGGGGCCAACGGCCTGACTTTC
j_call: TRBJ2-1; clone_size: -; v_call: TRBV13; d_call: -; cdr3_aa: CASSLPLKDSYNEQFF; cdr3_nt: TGTGCCAGCAGCCTCCCCCTGAAGGACAGCTACAATGAGCAGTTCTTC
j_call: TRBJ2-1; clone_size: -; v_call: TRBV5-4; d_call: -; cdr3_aa: CASSPTLFGGYNEQFF; cdr3_nt: TGTGCCAGCAGCCCGACTCTCTTCGGGGGCTACAATGAGCAGTTCTTC
j_call: TRBJ1-1; clone_size: few; v_call: TRBV25-1; d_call: TRBD1; cdr3_aa: CASSWGTAMNTEAFF; cdr3_nt: TGTGCCAGCAGTTGGGGGACAGCCATGAACACTGAAGCTTTCTTT
j_call: TRBJ1-2; clone_size: -; v_call: TRBV5-6; d_call: -; cdr3_aa: CASSLAANYGYTF; cdr3_nt: TGTGCCAGCAGCTTGGCAGCTAACTATGGCTACACCTTC
j_call: TRBJ1-2; clone_size: -; v_call: TRBV27; d_call: -; cdr3_aa: CASSPGGDRRIPPYGYTF; cdr3_nt: TGTGCCAGCAGCCCTGGCGGGGACCGCCGAATCCCCCCTTATGGCTACACCTTC
j_call: TRBJ1-2; clone_size: once; v_call: TRBV19; d_call: -; cdr3_aa: CASSAGGGGGYGYTF; cdr3_nt: TGTGCCAGTAGCGCCGGGGGGGGCGGCGGCTATGGCTACACCTTC
j_call: TRBJ1-5; clone_size: -; v_call: TRBV7-9; d_call: -; cdr3_aa: CASSPQGQGGNQPQHF; cdr3_nt: TGTGCCAGCAGCCCTCAGGGGCAGGGAGGGAATCAGCCCCAGCATTTT
j_call: TRBJ1-2; clone_size: -; v_call: TRBV7-8; d_call: -; cdr3_aa: CASSSQVAGYTF; cdr3_nt: TGTGCCAGCAGCTCACAGGTAGCTGGCTACACCTTC
j_call: TRBJ2-1; clone_size: few; v_call: TRBV19; d_call: TRBD1; cdr3_aa: CASNVGTGIYNEQFF; cdr3_nt: TGTGCCAGTAACGTGGGGACAGGGATCTACAATGAGCAGTTCTTC
j_call: TRBJ2-1; clone_size: -; v_call: TRBV6-5; d_call: TRBD2; cdr3_aa: CASSYSLAGGYNEQFF; cdr3_nt: TGTGCCAGCAGTTACTCCCTAGCGGGAGGGTACAATGAGCAGTTCTTC
j_call: TRBJ2-1; clone_size: -; v_call: TRBV19; d_call: TRBD2; cdr3_aa: CASLGLAGGHNEQFF; cdr3_nt: TGTGCCAGTCTGGGACTAGCGGGAGGGCACAATGAGCAGTTCTTC
j_call: TRBJ2-5; clone_size: -; v_call: TRBV6-1; d_call: -; cdr3_aa: CASSDRQGGLIGINGTQYF; cdr3_nt: TGTGCCAGCAGTGACAGGCAAGGGGGACTAATTGGGATAAACGGGACCCAGTACTTC
j_call: TRBJ2-7; clone_size: -; v_call: TRBV2; d_call: -; cdr3_aa: CASSTSGPYEQYF; cdr3_nt: TGTGCCAGCAGCACGTCTGGGCCCTACGAGCAGTACTTC